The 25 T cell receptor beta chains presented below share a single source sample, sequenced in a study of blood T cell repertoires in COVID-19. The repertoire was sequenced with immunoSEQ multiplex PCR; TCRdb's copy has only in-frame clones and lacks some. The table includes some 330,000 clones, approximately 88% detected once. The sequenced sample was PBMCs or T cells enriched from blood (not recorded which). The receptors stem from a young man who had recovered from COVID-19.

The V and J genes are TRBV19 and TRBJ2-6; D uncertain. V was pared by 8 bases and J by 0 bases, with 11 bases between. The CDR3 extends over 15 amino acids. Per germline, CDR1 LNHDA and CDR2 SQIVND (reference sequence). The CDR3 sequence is CASGSGFSGANVLTF. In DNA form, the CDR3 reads TGTGCCAGTGGCTCAGGTTTCTCTGGGGCCAACGTCCTGACTTTC.

The CDR3 protein is CASSVDRVHSPLHF. CDR3 DNA sequence: TGTGCCAGCAGCGTGGACAGGGTCCATTCACCCCTCCACTTT. The chain has TRBV6-5 and TRBJ1-6; TRBD1 agrees at 8 bases. The V gene end was trimmed by 6 bases and the J gene end by 8 bases; junction bases not matched to a gene: 6. The V gene's germline CDR1 is MNHEY and CDR2 SVGAGI. The CDR3 extends over 14 amino acids.

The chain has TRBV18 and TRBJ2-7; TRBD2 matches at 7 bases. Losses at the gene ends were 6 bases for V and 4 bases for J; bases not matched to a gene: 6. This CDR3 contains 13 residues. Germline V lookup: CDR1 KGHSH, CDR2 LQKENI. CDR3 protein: CASSPTSDYEQYF. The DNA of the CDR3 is TGTGCCAGCTCCCCCACTAGCGATTACGAGCAGTACTTC. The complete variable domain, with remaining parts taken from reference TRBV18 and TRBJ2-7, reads NAGVMQNPRHLVRRRGQEARLRCSPMKGHSHVYWYRQLPEEGLKFMVYLQKENIIDESGMPKERFSAEFPKEGPSILRIQQVVRGDSAAYFCASSPTSDYEQYFGPGTRLTVT.

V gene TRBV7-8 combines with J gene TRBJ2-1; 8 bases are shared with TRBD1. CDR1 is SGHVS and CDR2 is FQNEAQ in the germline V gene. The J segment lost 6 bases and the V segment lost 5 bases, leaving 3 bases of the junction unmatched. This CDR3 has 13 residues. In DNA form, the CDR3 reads TGTGCCAGCAGCGCCGACAGGGGCAATGAGCAGTTCTTC. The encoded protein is CASSADRGNEQFF.

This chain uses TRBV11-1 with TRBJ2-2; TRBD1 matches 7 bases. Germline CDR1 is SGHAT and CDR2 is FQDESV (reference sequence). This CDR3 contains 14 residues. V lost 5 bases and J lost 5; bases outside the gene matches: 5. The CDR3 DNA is TGTGCCAGCAGCATACACAGGGGAACCGGGGAGCTGTTTTTT. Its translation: CASSIHRGTGELFF.

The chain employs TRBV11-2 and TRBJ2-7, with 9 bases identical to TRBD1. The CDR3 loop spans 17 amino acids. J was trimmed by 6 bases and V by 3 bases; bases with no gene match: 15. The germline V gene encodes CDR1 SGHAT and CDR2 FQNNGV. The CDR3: CASSFPGQGSGGSEQYF. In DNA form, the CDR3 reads TGTGCCAGCAGCTTCCCGGGACAGGGCTCGGGTGGTTCCGAGCAGTACTTC.

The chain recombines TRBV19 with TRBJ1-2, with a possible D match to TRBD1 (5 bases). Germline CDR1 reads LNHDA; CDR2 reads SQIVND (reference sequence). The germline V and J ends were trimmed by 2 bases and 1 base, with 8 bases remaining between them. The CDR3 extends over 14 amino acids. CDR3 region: CASSIQGGNYGYTF. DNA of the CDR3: TGTGCCAGTAGTATACAGGGCGGTAACTATGGCTACACCTTC.

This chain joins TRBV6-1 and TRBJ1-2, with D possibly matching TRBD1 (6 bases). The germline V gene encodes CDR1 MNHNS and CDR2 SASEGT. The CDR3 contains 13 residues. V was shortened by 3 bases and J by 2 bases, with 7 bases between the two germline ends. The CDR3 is CASSETGNYGYTF. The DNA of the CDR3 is TGTGCCAGCAGTGAGACAGGCAACTATGGCTACACCTTC.

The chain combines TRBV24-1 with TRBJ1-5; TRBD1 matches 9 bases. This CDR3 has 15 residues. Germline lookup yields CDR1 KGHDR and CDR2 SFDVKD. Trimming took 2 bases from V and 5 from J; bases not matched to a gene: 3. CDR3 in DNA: TGTGCCACCAGTGATTCCGGACAGGGGTATCAGCCCCAGCATTTT. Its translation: CATSDSGQGYQPQHF.

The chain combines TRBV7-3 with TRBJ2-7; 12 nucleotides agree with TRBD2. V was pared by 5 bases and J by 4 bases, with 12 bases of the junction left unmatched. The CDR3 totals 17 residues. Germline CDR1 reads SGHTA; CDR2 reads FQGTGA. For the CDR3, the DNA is TGTGCCAGCAGCCTGACACCCACTAGCGGGGGGCGGTACGAGCAGTACTTC. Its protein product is CASSLTPTSGGRYEQYF.

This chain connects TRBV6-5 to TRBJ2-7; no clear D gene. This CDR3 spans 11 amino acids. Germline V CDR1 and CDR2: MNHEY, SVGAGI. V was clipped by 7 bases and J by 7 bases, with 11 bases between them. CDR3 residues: CASIVSREQYF. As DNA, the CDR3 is TGTGCCAGCATCGTCAGCAGGGAGCAGTACTTC.

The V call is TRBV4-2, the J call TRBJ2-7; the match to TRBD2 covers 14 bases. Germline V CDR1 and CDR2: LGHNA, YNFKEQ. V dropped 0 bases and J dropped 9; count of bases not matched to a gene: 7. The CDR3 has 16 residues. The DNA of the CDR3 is TGTGCCAGCAGCCAAGACCCGACTAGCGGGGGGGCGGCGCAGTACTTC. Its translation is CASSQDPTSGGAAQYF.

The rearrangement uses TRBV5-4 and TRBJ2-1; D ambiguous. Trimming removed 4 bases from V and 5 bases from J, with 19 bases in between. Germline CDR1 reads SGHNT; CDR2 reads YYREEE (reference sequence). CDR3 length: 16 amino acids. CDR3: CASSGYSTIMNNEQFF. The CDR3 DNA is TGTGCCAGCAGCGGATACAGCACGATAATGAACAATGAGCAGTTCTTC.

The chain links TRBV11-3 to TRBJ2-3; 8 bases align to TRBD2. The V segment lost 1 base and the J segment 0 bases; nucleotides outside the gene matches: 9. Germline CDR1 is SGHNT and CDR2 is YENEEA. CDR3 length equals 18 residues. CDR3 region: CASSLALGLAPSTDTQYF. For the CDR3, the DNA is TGTGCCAGCAGCTTAGCCTTAGGACTAGCCCCCAGCACAGATACGCAGTATTTT.

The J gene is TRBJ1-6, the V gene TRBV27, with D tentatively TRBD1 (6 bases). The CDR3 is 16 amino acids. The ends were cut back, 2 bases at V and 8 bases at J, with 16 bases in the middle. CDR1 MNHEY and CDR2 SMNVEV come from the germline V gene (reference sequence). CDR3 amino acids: CASSLNRASGDSPLHF. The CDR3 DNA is TGTGCCAGCAGTTTAAACAGGGCTAGTGGAGATTCACCCCTCCACTTT.

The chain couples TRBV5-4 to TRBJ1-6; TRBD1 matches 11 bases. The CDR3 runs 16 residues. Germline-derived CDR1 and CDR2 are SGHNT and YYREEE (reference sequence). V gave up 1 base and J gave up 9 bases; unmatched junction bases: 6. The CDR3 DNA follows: TGTGCCAGCAGCTTGAGGGACAGGGGGGGCGGTTCACCCCTCCACTTT. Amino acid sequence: CASSLRDRGGGSPLHF.

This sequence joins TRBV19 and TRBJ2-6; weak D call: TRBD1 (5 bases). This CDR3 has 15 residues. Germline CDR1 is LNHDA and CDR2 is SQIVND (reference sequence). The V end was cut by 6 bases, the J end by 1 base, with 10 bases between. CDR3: CASRTVPSGANVLTF. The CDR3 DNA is TGTGCCAGTAGGACAGTCCCATCTGGGGCCAACGTCCTGACTTTC.

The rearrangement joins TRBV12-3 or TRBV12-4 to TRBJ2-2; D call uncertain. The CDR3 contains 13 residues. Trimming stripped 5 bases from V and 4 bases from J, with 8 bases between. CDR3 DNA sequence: TGTGCCAGCAGTGGTGGGCCCACCGGGGAGCTGTTTTTT. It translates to CASSGGPTGELFF.

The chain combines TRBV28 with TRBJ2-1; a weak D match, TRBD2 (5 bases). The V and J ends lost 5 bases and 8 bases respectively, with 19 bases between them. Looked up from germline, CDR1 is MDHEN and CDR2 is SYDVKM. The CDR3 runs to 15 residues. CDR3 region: CASSPTDQAGDEQFF. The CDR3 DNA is TGTGCCAGCAGTCCCACGGACCAAGCCGGGGATGAGCAGTTCTTC.

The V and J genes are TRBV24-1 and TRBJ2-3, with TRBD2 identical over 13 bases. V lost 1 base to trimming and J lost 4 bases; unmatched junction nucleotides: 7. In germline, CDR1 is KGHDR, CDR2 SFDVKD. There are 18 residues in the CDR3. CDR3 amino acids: CATSDFHGTSGVPDTQYF. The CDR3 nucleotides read TGTGCCACCAGTGATTTCCACGGGACTAGCGGGGTACCAGATACGCAGTATTTT.

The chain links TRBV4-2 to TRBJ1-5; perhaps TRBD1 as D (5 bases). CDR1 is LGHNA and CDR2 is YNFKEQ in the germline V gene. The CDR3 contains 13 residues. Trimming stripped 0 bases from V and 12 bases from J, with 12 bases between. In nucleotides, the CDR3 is TGTGCCAGCAGCCAAGATCAGGGCCAACTCCAGCATTTT. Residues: CASSQDQGQLQHF.

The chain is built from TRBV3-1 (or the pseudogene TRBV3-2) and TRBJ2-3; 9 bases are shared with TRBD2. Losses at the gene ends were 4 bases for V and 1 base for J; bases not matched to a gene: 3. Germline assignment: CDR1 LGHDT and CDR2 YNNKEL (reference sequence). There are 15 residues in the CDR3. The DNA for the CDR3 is TGTGCCAGCAGCCCAGCGGGGGGACGCACAGATACGCAGTATTTT. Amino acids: CASSPAGGRTDTQYF.

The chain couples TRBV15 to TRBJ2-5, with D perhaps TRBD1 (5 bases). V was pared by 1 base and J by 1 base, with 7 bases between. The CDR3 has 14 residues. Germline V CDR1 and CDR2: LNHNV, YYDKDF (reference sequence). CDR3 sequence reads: CATSRAGFQETQYF. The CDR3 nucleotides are TGTGCCACCAGCAGAGCAGGGTTCCAAGAGACCCAGTACTTC.

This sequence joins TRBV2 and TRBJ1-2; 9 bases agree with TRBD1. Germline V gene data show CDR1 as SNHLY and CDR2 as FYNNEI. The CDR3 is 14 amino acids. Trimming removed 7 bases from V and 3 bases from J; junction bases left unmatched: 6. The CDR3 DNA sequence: TGTGCCAGCACCACAGGGGGCCCCTACTATGGCTACACCTTC. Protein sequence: CASTTGGPYYGYTF.

This CDR3 is CATSDSRGKGFDQPQHF. In DNA form, the CDR3 reads TGTGCCACCAGTGATAGCAGGGGGAAGGGGTTCGATCAGCCCCAGCATTTT. V is TRBV24-1 and J is TRBJ1-5; 7 bases agree with TRBD1. V trimming: 3 bases; J trimming: 5 bases; junction bases outside the gene matches: 12. Looked up from germline, CDR1 is KGHDR and CDR2 is SFDVKD. The CDR3 runs to 17 residues.